A selection of T cell receptor beta chains follows, all from one sample in a study of blood T cell repertoires in COVID-19. Measured with immunoSEQ multiplex PCR; TCRdb has only the in-frame clones, and not every one. Found here are approximately 93,000 clones, 55% to 75% of them singletons; the top ten hold roughly an eighth. The sequenced material came from peripheral blood. The receptors were sampled from a woman older than 75 with acute or convalescent COVID-19. Both conserved end residues are part of each CDR3. D genes are given only for firm matches. Rows may omit the clone size; those that give it use once, few, many or a size class.

TRBJ2-7 | NA | TRBD1 | 15 | TRBV7-2 | CASSRTGAGAYEQYF | TGTGCCAGCAGCCGTACAGGGGCCGGGGCCTACGAGCAGTACTTC
TRBJ1-1 | NA | NA | 17 | TRBV7-2 | CASSLVRQVRLWTEAFF | TGTGCCAGCAGCTTAGTTCGACAGGTCCGATTATGGACTGAAGCTTTCTTT
TRBJ1-1 | NA | NA | 15 | TRBV6-2/TRBV6-3 | CASSRGNRRNTEAFF | TGTGCCAGCAGTAGGGGAAACAGGAGGAACACTGAAGCTTTCTTT
TRBJ1-1 | NA | TRBD1 | 15 | TRBV28 | CASSFSGTGGAEAFF | TGTGCCAGCAGTTTTTCCGGGACAGGGGGCGCTGAAGCTTTCTTT
TRBJ1-4 | NA | NA | 15 | TRBV11-2 | CASSPPGHFTEKLFF | TGTGCCAGCAGCCCCCCGGGACACTTCACCGAAAAACTGTTTTTT
TRBJ2-1 | NA | NA | 14 | TRBV5-4 | CASSAPQGSGEQFF | TGTGCCAGCAGCGCCCCGCAGGGTTCCGGTGAGCAGTTCTTC
TRBJ1-5 | NA | NA | 16 | TRBV7-9 | CASSLGRVREGHPQHF | TGTGCCAGCAGCTTAGGTAGGGTCAGGGAAGGGCATCCCCAGCATTTT
TRBJ2-1 | NA | NA | 11 | TRBV6-5 | CASSLSNEQFF | TGTGCCAGCAGTTTGAGCAATGAGCAGTTCTTC
TRBJ2-7 | NA | NA | 16 | TRBV3-1/TRBV3-2 | CASSPDKNSVSYEQYF | TGTGCCAGCAGCCCCGATAAAAACTCCGTATCCTACGAGCAGTACTTC
TRBJ1-2 | NA | TRBD1 | 12 | TRBV7-9 | CASSWDRSGYTF | TGTGCCAGCAGCTGGGACAGATCTGGCTACACCTTC
TRBJ2-2 | NA | TRBD2 | 21 | TRBV3-1/TRBV3-2 | CASSQGRTSGGPPSNTGELFF | TGTGCCAGCAGCCAAGGGCGGACTAGCGGGGGCCCCCCATCGAACACCGGGGAGCTGTTTTTT
TRBJ2-7 | NA | NA | 11 | TRBV10-2 | CASSLSYEQYF | TGCGCCAGCAGTCTCTCCTACGAGCAGTACTTC
TRBJ1-4 | NA | NA | 13 | TRBV28 | CASSSSTVEKLFF | TGTGCCAGCAGTTCCTCGACAGTTGAAAAACTGTTTTTT
TRBJ1-1 | NA | NA | 11 | TRBV30 | CAWGRDTEAFF | TGTGCCTGGGGCCGGGACACTGAAGCTTTCTTT
TRBJ1-2 | once | NA | 12 | TRBV7-8 | CASSLVRGGYTF | TGTGCCAGCAGCTTAGTGAGAGGTGGCTACACCTTC
TRBJ2-1 | NA | TRBD1 | 14 | TRBV6-5 | CASVAGGSWNEQFF | TGTGCCAGCGTCGCAGGGGGCTCCTGGAATGAGCAGTTCTTC
TRBJ2-7 | NA | NA | 13 | TRBV7-9 | CASSPEPGYEQYF | TGTGCCAGCAGCCCGGAGCCTGGGTACGAGCAGTACTTC
TRBJ1-3 | NA | NA | 15 | TRBV9 | CASSVALEYGNTIYF | TGTGCCAGCAGCGTAGCACTGGAGTACGGAAACACCATATATTTT